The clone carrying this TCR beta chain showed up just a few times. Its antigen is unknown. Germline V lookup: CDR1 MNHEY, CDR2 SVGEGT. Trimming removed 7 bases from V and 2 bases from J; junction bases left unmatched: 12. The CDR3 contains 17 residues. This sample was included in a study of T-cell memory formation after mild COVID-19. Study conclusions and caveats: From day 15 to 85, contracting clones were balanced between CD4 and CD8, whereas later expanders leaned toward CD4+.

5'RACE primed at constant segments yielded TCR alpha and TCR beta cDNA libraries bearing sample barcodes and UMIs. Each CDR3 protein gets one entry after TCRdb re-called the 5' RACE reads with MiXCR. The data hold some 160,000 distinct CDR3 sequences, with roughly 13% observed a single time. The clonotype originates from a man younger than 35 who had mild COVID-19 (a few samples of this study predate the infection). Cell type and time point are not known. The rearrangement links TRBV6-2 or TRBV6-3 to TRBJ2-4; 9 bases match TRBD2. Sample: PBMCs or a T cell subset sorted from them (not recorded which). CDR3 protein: CASTTRGGAVTKNIQYF. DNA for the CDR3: TGTGCCAGCACAACCCGCGGGGGGGCCGTGACCAAAAACATTCAGTACTTC.